What follows are 16 T cell receptor beta chains derived from one specimen sequenced in a study of T cell repertoires in cytomegalovirus infection. Each CDR3 protein gets one entry after TCRdb re-called the reads with MiXCR. This sample carries fewer than 130,000 distinct CDR3 sequences, around 40% of them seen once, and the ten largest clones take around 70%. These receptors lack a known antigen. The source material was CD8+ T cells from cultured PBMCs, sampled from culture after CMV antigen stimulation. These receptors came from a human donor in good health (CMV status not recorded). Some clones in this sample may be carry-over from other donors' samples.

This clonotype was counted only a few times. V and J are TRBV29-1 and TRBJ1-1, with D possibly matching TRBD1 (5 bases). The CDR3 sequence is 14 residues long. Trimming pared 5 bases from V and 0 bases from J, leaving 13 bases between. Germline CDR1 is SQVTM and CDR2 is ANQGSEA. The CDR3, as DNA: TGCAGCGTTACGGGGGAGAGACTGAACACTGAAGCTTTCTTT. Protein product: CSVTGERLNTEAFF.

The chain couples TRBV24-1 to TRBJ1-5; 7 nucleotides align to TRBD1. V trimming: 7 bases; J trimming: 5 bases; junction bases outside the gene matches: 4. The CDR3 is 13 amino acids. Germline V CDR1 and CDR2: KGHDR, SFDVKD. The CDR3 is CATSRDRYQPQHF. CDR3 in DNA: TGTGCCACCAGCCGGGACAGATATCAGCCCCAGCATTTT.

There are many counts of this clonotype. The chain is built from TRBV7-9 and TRBJ1-1; D is unresolved. The CDR3 covers 13 residues. The V and J ends lost 2 bases and 3 bases respectively, with 7 bases between them. CDR1 and CDR2 from the germline V gene are SEHNR and FQNEAQ (reference sequence). This chain's CDR3 is CASSLLPDTEAFF. The CDR3 DNA sequence: TGTGCCAGCAGCTTACTTCCGGACACTGAAGCTTTCTTT.

This chain joins TRBV7-6 and TRBJ2-5; the D gene is possibly TRBD2 (6 bases). Germline V lookup: CDR1 SGHVS, CDR2 FNYEAQ. The CDR3 contains 14 residues. The ends were cut back, 10 bases at V and 4 bases at J, with 19 bases in the middle. DNA for the CDR3: TGTGCCACTAGGCCGCGGGGCCTACGAGAGACCCAGTACTTC. It encodes CATRPRGLRETQYF.

The rearrangement joins TRBV6-5 to TRBJ2-3; D is perhaps TRBD1 (5 bases). In germline, CDR1 is MNHEY, CDR2 SVGAGI. V was clipped by 6 bases and J by 0 bases, with 16 bases between them. This CDR3 is 16 amino acids long. CDR3 protein: CASSPLGRLSTDTQYF. The CDR3 region has the DNA TGTGCCAGCAGCCCGTTGGGGCGGCTAAGCACAGATACGCAGTATTTT.

The chain links TRBV4-1 to TRBJ1-5; the match to TRBD1 covers 9 bases. Trimming removed 1 base from V and 2 bases from J; junction bases left unmatched: 6. Germline CDR1 and CDR2: MGHRA and YSYEKL. The CDR3 has 17 amino acids. The CDR3 DNA follows: TGCGCCAGCAGCCAAGCTGGGACAGGGAACGGCAATCAGCCCCAGCATTTT. Translating gives CASSQAGTGNGNQPQHF.

This clonotype appeared a few times. The genes are TRBV7-6 and TRBJ2-7, with D perhaps TRBD1 or TRBD2 (6 bases each). The CDR3 spans 15 residues. V gave up 0 bases and J gave up 3 bases, with 12 bases separating them. Looked up from germline, CDR1 is SGHVS and CDR2 is FNYEAQ. CDR3 DNA sequence: TGTGCCAGCAGCTTAGCTGAGGGGGGCAGCTACGAGCAGTACTTC. Protein sequence: CASSLAEGGSYEQYF.

This clonotype has at least ten counts. Germline and junction disagree at one end, which may indicate a read error. The chain combines TRBV6-1 with TRBJ1-2, with unresolved D. CDR1 is MNHNS and CDR2 is SASEGT in the germline V gene. This CDR3 spans 10 amino acids. CDR3 coding DNA: TGTGCCAGCAGTGAAGCTTTGACCTTCTTC. Translated: CASSEALTFF.

This clonotype was seen more than once but under ten times. V is TRBV6-5 and J is TRBJ2-5, with D possibly called TRBD1 or TRBD2 (7 bases each). The V end lost 2 bases, the J end lost 4 bases, and 17 bases lay between the germline ends. The CDR3 sequence is 16 residues long. Germline V gene lookup returns CDR1 MNHEY and CDR2 SVGAGI. The CDR3 region is CASSYPPGRGGETQYF. The DNA of the CDR3 is TGTGCCAGCAGTTACCCGCCAGGCAGGGGGGGAGAGACCCAGTACTTC.

This clonotype was counted a few times. The CDR3 protein is CASSQEQFQETQYF. CDR3 in DNA: TGCGCCAGCAGCCAAGAACAGTTCCAAGAGACCCAGTACTTC. The gene calls are TRBV4-1 and TRBJ2-5, with D unclear. V was cut by 0 bases and J by 1 base, with 6 bases left in between. Per germline, CDR1 MGHRA and CDR2 YSYEKL. There are 14 residues in the CDR3.

This clonotype has at least ten counts. This chain connects TRBV7-2 to TRBJ1-6; D not certain. The CDR3 runs 18 residues. Trimming took off 1 base at V and 0 bases at J, with 13 bases between the two ends. The germline gives CDR1 SGHTA, CDR2 FQGNSA. The CDR3 DNA sequence: TGTGCCAGCAGCTTAGACCTTCCGGGGAGCTCCTATAATTCACCCCTCCACTTT. This translates into CASSLDLPGSSYNSPLHF.

This chain connects TRBV4-2 to TRBJ2-4, with D tentatively TRBD2 (7 bases). Trimming removed 2 bases from V and 2 bases from J, with 19 bases in between. The CDR3 has 18 amino acids. Germline V lookup: CDR1 LGHNA, CDR2 YNFKEQ. The DNA of the CDR3 is TGTGCCAGCAGCCAATACCTAGGGGGGCGGGAGACCAAAAACATTCAGTACTTC. This codes for CASSQYLGGRETKNIQYF.

This clonotype was seen at least ten times. This chain links TRBV6-6 with TRBJ1-3, with 8 bases that match TRBD1. J gave up 6 bases and V 6 bases, and 10 bases lay outside the gene matches. The germline V gene encodes CDR1 MNHNY and CDR2 SVGAGI (reference sequence). This CDR3 is 15 amino acids long. The CDR3 sequence is CASSHTDRAENTIYF. The CDR3 coding sequence is TGTGCCAGCAGCCATACGGACAGGGCAGAAAACACCATATATTTT.

The chain joins TRBV24-1 to TRBJ2-2; tentative D call: TRBD1 (6 bases). V was trimmed by 4 bases and J by 1 base, leaving 12 bases between them. This CDR3 is 16 amino acids long. Per the germline V gene, CDR1 is KGHDR and CDR2 is SFDVKD. CDR3: CATSEPSTGNTGELFF. In DNA form, the CDR3 reads TGTGCCACCAGTGAACCCTCGACAGGGAACACCGGGGAGCTGTTTTTT.

In this sample, this clonotype turned up a few times. In nucleotides, the CDR3 is TGCGCCAGCAGCCAAGGCCCGGGACTAGCGGGGGGTGCCGCCTACAATGAGCAGTTCTTC. Its translation is CASSQGPGLAGGAAYNEQFF. The chain couples TRBV4-1 to TRBJ2-1, with 15 bases matching TRBD2. With V trimmed by 1 base and J by 2 bases, 9 bases remained unmatched. The V gene's germline CDR1 is MGHRA and CDR2 YSYEKL. This CDR3 comprises 20 residues.

The chain couples TRBV6-6 to TRBJ2-1; 10 positions agree with TRBD2. The CDR3 runs to 14 residues. The germline gives CDR1 MNHNY, CDR2 SVGAGI (reference sequence). V dropped 8 bases and J dropped 6; count of bases not matched to a gene: 7. Here the CDR3 DNA reads TGTGCCAGCGGGGGGCTAGCGGGGGCCAATGAGCAGTTCTTC. Residues: CASGGLAGANEQFF.